Listed here is a single T cell receptor beta chain. Which antigen it targets is not known. No much larger clone exists at a distance of one base, and base qualities are not known. TCRbeta CDR3 regions were amplified from genomic DNA using the immunoSEQ Assay, a bias-controlled multiplex PCR. The original methods were these. The number of nucleated cells in each sample was estimated by amplification of reference gene primers within the assay. To quantify the absolute abundance of each unique TCRbeta CDR3 rearrangement, sequence reads were collapsed and filtered. For each sample, productive Simpson clonality was calculated as the square root of Simpson's diversity index across productive rearrangements. What TCRdb holds here is the immuneACCESS table cut down to in-frame rearrangements. Part of the clones is not present; checked against another copy, under half of the missing clones reflect an unresolved V gene, and the others are unexplained. V and J calls and clone size are those listed in that table; D and trimming were worked out from the DNA. This sample holds around 65,000 clones; around 80% were observed only once. The top ten clonotypes cover less than 10% of the sample.

The data belong to a study of blood T cell repertoires in COVID-19 (TCRdb year 2020). With regard to the full study: Collaborator samples came from the United States, Italy and Spain and covered acute and convalescent phases of COVID-19. The material from the prospective study consisted of cDNA or gDNA derived from T cells, B-cell-depleted T cells, or PBMCs. Deeply sampled blood TCRbeta repertoires from subjects exposed to, actively infected with, or recovered from COVID-19 were included in the dataset. The repertoires were made available in a free public database intended to serve as a resource for research on the immune response to SARS-CoV-2. The samples were drawn from the first 160 participants of the ongoing ImmuneRACE study and from 1,254 subjects provided by 6 global collaborators. A de-identified subject ID, COVID-19 status, age in years and sex were almost always included in the sample metadata. Where available, HLA class I and class II types were obtained from metadata supplied by the sample provider rather than from assay-based typing.

The collaborating institutions used their own protocols to collect whole blood in K2EDTA tubes. For TCRbeta analysis, collaborators shipped samples in one of three forms: frozen whole blood, isolated PBMCs, or DNA extracted from either of those sample types. Paper-wide results and their limitations: Clinical and demographic metadata were provided uncurated, with the amount varying by source and participant.

The source of this sequence is a human donor in a cohort sampled during active COVID-19. Sequencing was carried out using peripheral blood.

This receptor carries the CDR3 CASSLLSGSYNEQFF. DNA sequence: TGTGCCAGCAGCCTGCTTAGCGGCTCCTACAATGAGCAGTTCTTC. The chain links TRBV7-2 with TRBJ2-1; TRBD2 is perhaps the D gene, given 6 matching bases. The CDR3 has 15 amino acids, counting the end cysteine and phenylalanine. The DNA shown is the 45-base CDR3, in frame from base 1. CDR1 and CDR2 (SGHTA, FQGNSA) derive from the germline V gene. V is reduced by 5 bases and J by 0 bases, leaving a spacing of 11 bases between them.